This record covers a single T cell receptor beta chain. What it binds is not known. This entry is derived from a study of T cell responses to AZD1222 COVID-19 vaccine. Per germline, CDR1 MNHEY and CDR2 SVGEGT. The junction had 11 bases not matched to a gene; V was cut back by 2 bases and J by 7 bases. This CDR3 is 17 amino acids long. Regarding the study as a whole: Epitopes outside B.1.351 and B.1.1.7 mutated regions reportedly drew nearly half of spike TCRs. At baseline, just a handful of AZD1222 recipients tested seropositive. Breadth and depth of Spike-specific TCRs rose after two AZD1222 doses.

Profiling relied on immunoSEQ multiplex PCR, and the TCRdb table lists in-frame clones only, not all of them. The sample records 200,000 or so clones, approximately 93% being singletons. The chain is built from TRBV6-2 or TRBV6-3 and TRBJ2-1, with 10 bases lining up with TRBD2. Material: peripheral blood, obtained 28 days after the second AZD1222 dose. The source of this sequence is an adult who received the AZD1222 COVID-19 vaccine. DNA of the CDR3: TGTGCCAGCAGTTACCCCCCGGCTAGCGGGGGCCTTAATGAGCAGTTCTTC. It encodes CASSYPPASGGLNEQFF.